The source of this T cell receptor (beta chain) is a study of control samples from healthy donors and cancer patients. Germline V gene sequence: CDR1 SGHTA, CDR2 FQGNSA. The CDR3 covers 14 residues. V was cut by 1 base and J by 4 bases, with 10 bases left in between. Profiling relied on immunoSEQ multiplex PCR, and the TCRdb table lists in-frame clones only, not all of them. The table lists under 200,000 clones, about 94% of them singletons. Sequencing used blood. The TCR sequence derives from a woman aged 40 to 50 in good health. The chain has TRBV7-2 and TRBJ1-2, with D possibly matching TRBD1 (6 bases). CDR3 sequence: CASSLGTDLYGYTF. In DNA, the CDR3 is TGTGCCAGCAGCTTAGGGACAGATCTCTATGGCTACACCTTC.